This T cell receptor beta chain was found in a study of blood T cell repertoires in COVID-19. Across the study: PBMCs, B-cell-depleted T cells, or T cells were the source of the cDNA or gDNA that made up the material.

CDR1 is SGHTA and CDR2 is FQGNSA in the germline V gene. This CDR3 has 13 residues. The V gene lost 2 bases and the J gene lost 2 bases, with 3 bases spanning the gap. The authors' processing: The assay estimated nucleated cells by amplifying reference gene primers. Assay used: immunoSEQ multiplex PCR; TCRdb lists only in-frame clones, some missing. The V and J calls and the clone size are those of that table, but D and trimming were determined from the DNA. The sample carries roughly 70,000 clones, 85% to 90% recorded once. What was sequenced was peripheral blood. The chain is built from TRBV7-2 and TRBJ2-2; unclear D gene. This sequence was found in an elderly woman with active COVID-19. CDR3 sequence reads: CASSLINTGELFF. DNA for the CDR3: TGTGCCAGCAGCTTAATAAACACCGGGGAGCTGTTTTTT.